A single sample gave rise to the 3 T cell receptor beta chains below, sequenced in a study of blood T cell repertoires in COVID-19. Assay used: immunoSEQ multiplex PCR; TCRdb lists only in-frame clones, some missing. The sample contains roughly 500,000 clones, 80% to 90% of which appear only once. Sequencing was carried out using PBMCs or T cells enriched from blood (not recorded which). Source of these receptors: a woman aged 60-70 years who had recovered from COVID-19.

With respect to this clone: Other DNA sequences in this specimen translate into the identical CDR3. V gene TRBV18 combines with J gene TRBJ2-6; perhaps TRBD1 as D (5 bases). Germline loops: CDR1 KGHSH, CDR2 LQKENI. The CDR3 totals 15 residues. Trimming left V 2 bases short and J 1 base short, with 6 bases between. CDR3 residues: CASSPAGSGANVLTF. The CDR3 region has the DNA TGTGCCAGCTCACCAGCAGGGTCTGGGGCCAACGTCCTGACTTTC.

This rearrangement joins TRBV5-1 to TRBJ2-7; 8 nucleotides agree with TRBD1. Germline CDR1 SGHRS, CDR2 YFSETQ. The CDR3 runs to 14 residues. V lost 4 bases, J lost 2 bases, and 5 bases stayed unmatched. This chain's CDR3 is CASSITGGPYEQYF. Here the CDR3 DNA reads TGCGCCAGCAGCATCACAGGGGGGCCCTACGAGCAGTACTTC.

The chain carries TRBV11-3 and TRBJ2-7, with 7 bases aligning to TRBD1. CDR1 is SGHNT and CDR2 is YENEEA in the germline V gene. With V trimmed by 5 bases and J by 9 bases, 16 bases remained unmatched. The CDR3 has 15 amino acids. The CDR3 protein is CASSPRDSLYDAQYF. CDR3 sequence (DNA): TGTGCCAGCAGCCCCCGGGACAGTCTTTACGATGCGCAGTACTTC.